The 22 T cell receptor beta chains in this list originate from one sample, sequenced in a study of post-analysis software for immune sequencing data. cDNA libraries of TCR beta carried unique molecular identifiers. TCRdb fed the PCR reads into MiXCR, producing one record per CDR3 protein. Of fewer than 600,000 distinct CDR3 sequences in the sample, approximately 46% were seen once. Study results and caveats: Among four to six TRBV segments more frequent in patients than controls were TRBV5-6, TRBV5-1 and TRBV20-1.

What these receptors recognize is not known. The sequenced material came from blood. All receptors derive from a girl aged 10 to 17 with multiple sclerosis.

This clonotype was recorded a few times. The genes are TRBV11-3 and TRBJ2-5, with D possibly being TRBD1 (6 bases). This CDR3 has 14 residues. Germline CDR1 SGHNT, CDR2 YENEEA. Trimming left V 3 bases short and J 1 base short, with 9 bases between. DNA of the CDR3: TGTGCCAGCAGCTTTACGGACAGCCAAGAGACCCAGTACTTC. Protein sequence: CASSFTDSQETQYF.

The rearrangement joins TRBV20-1 to TRBJ2-7, with TRBD2 identical over 15 bases. The CDR3 length is 15 residues. The trim removed 1 base at V and 3 bases at J, leaving 1 base unmatched. CDR1 is DFQATT and CDR2 is SNEGSKA in the germline V gene (reference sequence). The CDR3 loop is CSARGGLAGGYEQYF. In DNA, the CDR3 is TGCAGTGCTAGAGGGGGACTAGCGGGAGGCTACGAGCAGTACTTC.

As concerns this clonotype: At one end the junction does not follow the germline gene, possibly because of a read error. V gene TRBV15 combines with J gene TRBJ1-4, with D unclear. Germline values: CDR1 LNHNV, CDR2 YYDKDF (reference sequence). This CDR3 contains 15 residues. CDR3 amino acids: CATSVKEAPNEKRFF. CDR3 sequence (DNA): TGTGCCACCAGCGTTAAAGAGGCACCTAATGAAAAACGGTTTTTT.

The chain is built from TRBV18 and TRBJ1-2; D not resolved. The CDR3 has 13 amino acids. Germline assignment: CDR1 KGHSH and CDR2 LQKENI. V shed 2 bases and J shed 5 bases, with 9 bases lying between them. The CDR3 nucleotides read TGTGCCAGCTCACCAACCTCCCTGTATGGCTACACCTTC. This translates into CASSPTSLYGYTF.

The genes are TRBV12-3 or TRBV12-4 and TRBJ2-1; D may be TRBD2 (6 bases). The CDR3 has 15 amino acids. Trimming removed 6 bases at V and 3 bases at J, with 15 bases between. The CDR3 is CASSSGTDHYNEQFF. CDR3 DNA: TGTGCCAGCAGCTCCGGGACTGACCACTACAATGAGCAGTTCTTC.

V is TRBV5-1 and J is TRBJ2-1; perhaps TRBD1 as D (6 bases). Gene TRBJ2-7 matches the end of the DNA better, so the J call may be wrong. Germline values: CDR1 SGHRS, CDR2 YFSETQ. The CDR3 is made up of 15 amino acids. The CDR3 bases are TGCGCCAGCAGCCCGGCAGGGGATCGTGGCAATGAGCAGTACTTC. Its translation is CASSPAGDRGNEQYF.

In this sample, this clonotype turned up a few times. The chain has TRBV29-1 and TRBJ2-7, with D tentatively TRBD1 (7 bases). V was clipped by 7 bases and J by 1 base, with 14 bases between them. The CDR3 totals 13 residues. Per the germline V gene, CDR1 is SQVTM and CDR2 is ANQGSEA. The CDR3 reads CSGGDSISYEQYF. The CDR3 DNA follows: TGCAGCGGGGGGGACAGTATATCCTACGAGCAGTACTTC.

V is TRBV29-1 and J is TRBJ2-3; D is unresolved. CDR3 length: 12 amino acids. Germline values: CDR1 SQVTM, CDR2 ANQGSEA. V was pared by 3 bases and J by 2 bases, with 6 bases between. In nucleotides, the CDR3 is TGCAGCGTTGAGTACTTCACAGATACGCAGTATTTT. Translated, it gives CSVEYFTDTQYF.

The V and J genes are TRBV20-1 and TRBJ1-4; D is unresolved. CDR1 is DFQATT and CDR2 is SNEGSKA in the germline V gene (reference sequence). Trimming stripped 0 bases from V and 5 bases from J, with 10 bases between. The CDR3 loop spans 14 amino acids. The CDR3 loop reads CSARDLRQNEKLFF. The CDR3 DNA is TGCAGTGCTAGAGATTTACGGCAAAATGAAAAACTGTTTTTT.

This clonotype came up a few times. The chain joins TRBV29-1 to TRBJ2-7; 11 bases fit TRBD1. Germline trimming cut 6 bases from V and 5 bases from J; bases unmatched to any gene: 3. The germline gives CDR1 SQVTM, CDR2 ANQGSEA. The CDR3 loop spans 12 amino acids. CDR3 residues: CSVGQGGNEQYF. CDR3 in DNA: TGCAGCGTGGGACAGGGGGGGAACGAGCAGTACTTC.

On this clonotype itself: This may arise from a read error, as a much more abundant clone is one base away. V and J are TRBV20-1 and TRBJ2-4; D perhaps matches TRBD2 (5 bases). The germline V gene has CDR1 DFQATT and CDR2 SNEGSKA (reference sequence). This CDR3 has 16 amino acids. The CDR3: CSARWTGTRIKNIQSF. The CDR3, as DNA: TGCAGTGCTAGATGGACGGGCACTAGGATCAAAAACATTCAGTCCTTC.

The V and J genes are TRBV7-9 and TRBJ1-1; D not certain. Trimming took off 2 bases at V and 6 bases at J, with 10 bases between the two ends. The germline V gene has CDR1 SEHNR and CDR2 FQNEAQ (reference sequence). This CDR3 has 13 residues. CDR3 bases: TGTGCCAGCAGCTTAAAGAGTAACGCTGAAGCTTTCTTT. It specifies CASSLKSNAEAFF.

The table lists this clonotype with a few counts. This chain links TRBV11-2 with TRBJ2-7; a possible D gene is TRBD2 (6 bases). The CDR3 runs 19 residues. With 0 bases removed from V and 1 base from J, the gap between germline ends came to 22 bases. The V gene's germline CDR1 is SGHAT and CDR2 FQNNGV. Here the CDR3 reads CASSLDNLPLADISYEQYF. The CDR3, as DNA: TGTGCCAGCAGCTTAGACAACCTTCCCTTAGCGGACATATCCTACGAGCAGTACTTC.

V and J are TRBV20-1 and TRBJ1-6; no reliable D call. Germline-derived CDR1 and CDR2 are DFQATT and SNEGSKA (reference sequence). Trimming removed 4 bases at V and 10 bases at J, with 8 bases between. The CDR3 runs 11 residues. CDR3 residues: CSAMAQSPLHF. The CDR3 DNA reads as TGCAGTGCTATGGCTCAGTCACCCCTCCACTTT.

V and J are TRBV2 and TRBJ2-6, with D perhaps being TRBD1 or TRBD2 (5 bases each). This CDR3 has 18 amino acids. Germline values: CDR1 SNHLY, CDR2 FYNNEI. The V gene lost 1 base and the J gene lost 0 bases, with 13 bases spanning the gap. The CDR3 loop reads CASSEVSDGTSGANVLTF. The CDR3 nucleotides read TGTGCCAGCAGTGAAGTTTCGGACGGGACCTCTGGGGCCAACGTCCTGACTTTC. The full variable domain, rest sourced from reference TRBV2 and TRBJ2-6, is EPEVTQTPSHQVTQMGQEVILRCVPISNHLYFYWYRQILGQKVEFLVSFYNNEISEKSEIFDDQFSVERPDGSNFTLKIRSTKLEDSAMYFCASSEVSDGTSGANVLTFGAGSRLTVL.

The chain is built from TRBV6-5 and TRBJ2-7, with 9 bases matching TRBD1. This CDR3 has 16 amino acids. The V gene end was trimmed by 2 bases and the J gene end by 0 bases; junction bases not matched to a gene: 5. Germline V gene lookup returns CDR1 MNHEY and CDR2 SVGAGI. In DNA, the CDR3 is TGTGCCAGCAGTTACGTGCCGGGACAGGGCTCCTACGAGCAGTACTTC. Its translation: CASSYVPGQGSYEQYF.

This clonotype was picked up a small number of times. The CDR3 spells CSAREGSFSYNEQFF. In DNA form, the CDR3 reads TGCAGTGCTAGAGAAGGTTCATTCTCCTACAATGAGCAGTTCTTC. This sequence joins TRBV20-1 and TRBJ2-1; D is undetermined. Germline CDR1 DFQATT, CDR2 SNEGSKA (reference sequence). The CDR3 has 15 amino acids. The ends were cut back, 0 bases at V and 0 bases at J, with 9 bases in the middle.

This rearrangement joins TRBV11-2 to TRBJ2-5; D is uncertain. V was clipped by 1 base and J by 7 bases, with 7 bases between them. Germline V gene lookup returns CDR1 SGHAT and CDR2 FQNNGV. The CDR3 is 12 amino acids. As DNA, the CDR3 is TGTGCCAGCAGCTTAGGGTCAGGGACCCAGTACTTC. It yields the protein CASSLGSGTQYF.

The J gene is TRBJ2-7, the V gene TRBV5-1; 8 bases map to TRBD2. V shed 3 bases and J 6 bases; nucleotides not matched to a gene: 2. The V gene's germline CDR1 is SGHRS and CDR2 YFSETQ. The CDR3 runs 12 residues. The CDR3 region is CASSSAGVEQYF. In DNA, the CDR3 is TGCGCCAGCAGCTCAGCGGGAGTCGAGCAGTACTTC.

The chain is built from TRBV28 and TRBJ2-7; TRBD1 aligns across 8 bases. V gave up 6 bases and J gave up 2 bases; unmatched junction bases: 9. Germline CDR1 and CDR2: MDHEN and SYDVKM. The length of the CDR3 is 15 residues. CDR3 DNA: TGTGCCAGCAGCTTAGGACAGGGAGAGACCTACGAGCAGTACTTC. Translated: CASSLGQGETYEQYF.

J is TRBJ2-3 and V is TRBV7-3; TRBD1 might be the D (6 bases). The CDR3 spans 14 residues. The germline gives CDR1 SGHTA, CDR2 FQGTGA. The V end was cut by 4 bases, the J end by 9 bases, with 17 bases between. The chain's CDR3 is CASSSDRLSGTQYF. The DNA of the CDR3 is TGTGCCAGCAGCTCCGACAGGCTATCTGGGACGCAGTATTTT.

This clonotype has more than one count but fewer than ten. This chain joins TRBV27 and TRBJ2-1; TRBD2 matches 11 bases. Per germline, CDR1 MNHEY and CDR2 SMNVEV (reference sequence). J gave up 2 bases and V 5 bases, and 11 bases lay outside the gene matches. This CDR3 is 18 amino acids long. CDR3 region: CASSLTSGIREPYNEQFF. In DNA form, the CDR3 reads TGTGCCAGCAGTCTGACTAGCGGGATAAGAGAACCCTACAATGAGCAGTTCTTC.